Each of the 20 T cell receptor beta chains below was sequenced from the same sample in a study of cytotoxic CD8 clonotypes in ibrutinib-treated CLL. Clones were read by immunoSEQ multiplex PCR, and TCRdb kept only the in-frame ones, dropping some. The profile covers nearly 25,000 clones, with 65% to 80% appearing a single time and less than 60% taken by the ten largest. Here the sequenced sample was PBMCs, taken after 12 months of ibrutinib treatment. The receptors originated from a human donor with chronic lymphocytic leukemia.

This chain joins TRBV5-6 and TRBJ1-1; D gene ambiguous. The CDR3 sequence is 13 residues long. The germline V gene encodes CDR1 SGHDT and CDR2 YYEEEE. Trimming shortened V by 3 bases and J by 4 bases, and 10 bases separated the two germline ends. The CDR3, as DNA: TGTGCCAGCAGCTCCCTACCGGGCACTGAAGCTTTCTTT. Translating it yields CASSSLPGTEAFF.

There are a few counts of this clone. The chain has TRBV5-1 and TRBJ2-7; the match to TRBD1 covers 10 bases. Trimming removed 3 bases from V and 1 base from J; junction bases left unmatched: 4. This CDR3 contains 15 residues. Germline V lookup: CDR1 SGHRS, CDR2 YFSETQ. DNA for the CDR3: TGCGCCAGCAGCTACGGACAGGGGGGTTCCTACGAGCAGTACTTC. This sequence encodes CASSYGQGGSYEQYF.

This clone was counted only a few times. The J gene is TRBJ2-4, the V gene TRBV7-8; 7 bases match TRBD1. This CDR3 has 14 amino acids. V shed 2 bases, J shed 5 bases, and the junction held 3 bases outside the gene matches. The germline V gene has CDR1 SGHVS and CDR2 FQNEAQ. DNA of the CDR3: TGTGCCAGCAGCTTATCTACAGGGGAAAACATTCAGTACTTC. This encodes CASSLSTGENIQYF.

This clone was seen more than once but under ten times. In nucleotides, the CDR3 is TGTGCCAGCAGTGAACTAGCGGGGGCAGATACGCAGTATTTT. Translating it yields CASSELAGADTQYF. The rearrangement joins TRBV6-1 to TRBJ2-3; 10 nucleotides match TRBD2. The germline V gene has CDR1 MNHNS and CDR2 SASEGT. After removal of 2 bases from V and 4 bases from J, the junction contained 0 bases not matched to a gene. The CDR3 contains 14 residues.

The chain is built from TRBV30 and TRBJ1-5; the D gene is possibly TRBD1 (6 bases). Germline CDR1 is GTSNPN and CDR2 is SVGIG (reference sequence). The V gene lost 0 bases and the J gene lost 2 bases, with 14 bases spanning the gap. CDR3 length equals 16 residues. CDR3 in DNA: TGTGCCTGGAGTGTTGGAGGGGGAGGCGGCAATCAGCCCCAGCATTTT. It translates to CAWSVGGGGGNQPQHF.

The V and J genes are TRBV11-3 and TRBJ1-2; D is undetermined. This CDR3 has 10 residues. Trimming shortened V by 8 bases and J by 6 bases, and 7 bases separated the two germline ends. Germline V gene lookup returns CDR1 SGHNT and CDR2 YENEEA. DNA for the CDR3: TGTGCCAGCTCAACCGATGGCTACACCTTC. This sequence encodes CASSTDGYTF.

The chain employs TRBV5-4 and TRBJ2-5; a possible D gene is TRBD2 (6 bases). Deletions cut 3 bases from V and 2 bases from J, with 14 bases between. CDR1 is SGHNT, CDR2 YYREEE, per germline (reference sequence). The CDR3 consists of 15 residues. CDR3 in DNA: TGTGCCAGCAGCTCCTGGGGGGTGGGTCAAGAGACCCAGTACTTC. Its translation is CASSSWGVGQETQYF. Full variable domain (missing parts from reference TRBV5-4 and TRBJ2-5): ETGVTQSPTHLIKTRGQQVTLRCSSQSGHNTVSWYQQALGQGPQFIFQYYREEENGRGNFPPRFSGLQFPNYSSELNVNALELDDSALYLCASSSWGVGQETQYFGPGTRLLVL.

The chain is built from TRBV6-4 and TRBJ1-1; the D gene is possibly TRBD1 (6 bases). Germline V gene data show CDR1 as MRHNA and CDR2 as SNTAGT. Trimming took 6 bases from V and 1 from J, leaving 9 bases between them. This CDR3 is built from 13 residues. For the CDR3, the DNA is TGTGCCAGCAGGCTGACAGGGAACACTGAAGCTTTCTTT. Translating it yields CASRLTGNTEAFF.

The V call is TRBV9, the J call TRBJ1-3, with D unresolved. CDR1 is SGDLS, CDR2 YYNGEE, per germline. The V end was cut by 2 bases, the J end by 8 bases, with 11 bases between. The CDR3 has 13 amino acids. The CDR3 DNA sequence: TGTGCCAGCAGCGTGTCGATCTGGGACACCATATATTTT. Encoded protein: CASSVSIWDTIYF.

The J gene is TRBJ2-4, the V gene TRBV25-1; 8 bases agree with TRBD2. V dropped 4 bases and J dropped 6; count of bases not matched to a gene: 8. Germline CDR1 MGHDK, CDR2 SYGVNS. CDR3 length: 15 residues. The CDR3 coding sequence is TGTGCCAGCAGTGTCCGGGGGGGCCGTGGAAACATTCAGTACTTC. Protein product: CASSVRGGRGNIQYF.

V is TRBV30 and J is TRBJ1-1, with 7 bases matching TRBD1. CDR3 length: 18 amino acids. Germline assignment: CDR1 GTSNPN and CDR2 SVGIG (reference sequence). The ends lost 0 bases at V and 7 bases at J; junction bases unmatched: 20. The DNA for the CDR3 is TGTGCCTGGAGTGTACGGGTTGGGTCGACAGGGAGATTCGGTGAAGCTTTCTTT. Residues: CAWSVRVGSTGRFGEAFF. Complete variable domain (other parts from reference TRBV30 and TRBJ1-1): SQTIHQWPATLVQPVGSPLSLECTVEGTSNPNLYWYRQAAGRGLQLLFYSVGIGQISSEVPQNLSASRPQDRQFILSSKKLLLSDSGFYLCAWSVRVGSTGRFGEAFFGQGTRLTVV.

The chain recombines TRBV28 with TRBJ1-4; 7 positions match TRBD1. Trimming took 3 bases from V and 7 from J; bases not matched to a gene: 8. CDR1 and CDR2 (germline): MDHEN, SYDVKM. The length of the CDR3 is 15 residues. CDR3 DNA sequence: TGTGCCAGCAGTTTGCCGACAGCAGGGGGTGAAAAACTGTTTTTT. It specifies CASSLPTAGGEKLFF.

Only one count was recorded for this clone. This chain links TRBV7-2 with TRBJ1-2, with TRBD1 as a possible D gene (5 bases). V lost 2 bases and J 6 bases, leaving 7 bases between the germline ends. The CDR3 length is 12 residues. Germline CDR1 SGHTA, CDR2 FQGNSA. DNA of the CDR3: TGTGCCAGCAGCTTAACAGGCGATGGCTACACCTTC. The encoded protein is CASSLTGDGYTF.

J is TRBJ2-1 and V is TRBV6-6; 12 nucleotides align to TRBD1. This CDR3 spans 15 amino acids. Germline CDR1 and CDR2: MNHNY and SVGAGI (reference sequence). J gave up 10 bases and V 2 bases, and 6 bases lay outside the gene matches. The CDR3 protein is CASSYRDRGLGEQFF. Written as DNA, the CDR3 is TGTGCCAGCAGTTACCGGGACAGGGGGCTTGGGGAGCAGTTCTTC.

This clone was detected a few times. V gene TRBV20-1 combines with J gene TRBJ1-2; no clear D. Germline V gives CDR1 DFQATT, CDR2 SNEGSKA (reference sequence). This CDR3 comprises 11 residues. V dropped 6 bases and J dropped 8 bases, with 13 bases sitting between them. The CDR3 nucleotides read TGCAGTGCCCAGGACGGTTGGGGCTACACCTTC. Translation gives CSAQDGWGYTF.

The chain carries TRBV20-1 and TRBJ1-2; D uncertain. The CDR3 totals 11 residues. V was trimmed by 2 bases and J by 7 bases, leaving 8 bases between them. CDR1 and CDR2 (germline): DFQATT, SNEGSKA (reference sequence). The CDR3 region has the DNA TGCAGTGCTAGAATTCCCGGTGGCTACACCTTC. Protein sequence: CSARIPGGYTF.

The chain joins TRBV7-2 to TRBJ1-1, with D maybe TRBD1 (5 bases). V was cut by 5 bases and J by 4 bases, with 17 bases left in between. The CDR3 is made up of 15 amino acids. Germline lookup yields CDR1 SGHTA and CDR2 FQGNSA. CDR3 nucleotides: TGTGCCAGCAGCCCGGGTGGGGGAAGGGCCACTGAAGCTTTCTTT. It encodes CASSPGGGRATEAFF.

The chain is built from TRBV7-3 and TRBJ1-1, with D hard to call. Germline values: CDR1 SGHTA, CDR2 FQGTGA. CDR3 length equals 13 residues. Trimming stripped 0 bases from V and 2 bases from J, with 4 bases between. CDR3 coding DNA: TGTGCCAGCAGCTTAACCTTTAACACTGAAGCTTTCTTT. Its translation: CASSLTFNTEAFF.

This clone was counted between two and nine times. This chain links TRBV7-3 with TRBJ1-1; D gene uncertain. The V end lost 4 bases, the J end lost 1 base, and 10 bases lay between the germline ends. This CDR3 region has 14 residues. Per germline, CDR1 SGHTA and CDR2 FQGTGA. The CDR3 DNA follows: TGTGCCAGCAGCTCCCTGGGCCCGAACACTGAAGCTTTCTTT. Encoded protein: CASSSLGPNTEAFF.

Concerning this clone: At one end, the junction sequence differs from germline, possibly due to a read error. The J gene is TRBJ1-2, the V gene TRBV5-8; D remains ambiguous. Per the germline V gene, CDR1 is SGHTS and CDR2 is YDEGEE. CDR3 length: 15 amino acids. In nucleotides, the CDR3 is TGCGCCAGCAGCCAAGAAATCCAGTCTAGCTATGGCTACACCTTC. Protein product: CASSQEIQSSYGYTF. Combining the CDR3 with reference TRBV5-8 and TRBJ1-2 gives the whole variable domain EAGVTQSPTHLIKTRGQQATLRCSPISGHTSVYWYQQALGLGLQFLLWYDEGEERNRGNFPPRFSGRQFPNYSSELNVNALELEDSALYLCASSQEIQSSYGYTFGSGTRLTVV.